The sample holds one count of the clone carrying this TCR beta chain. The sample comes from a study of cytotoxic CD8 clonotypes in ibrutinib-treated CLL. Study-level background: After a median about eleven months on treatment (6 to 36), response samples were drawn.

Some clones are missing from TCRdb's copy, which holds only in-frame ones; the method was immunoSEQ multiplex PCR. The top ten clones hold around 8.3% of a sample with some 24,000 clones, approximately 81% of them seen once. The receptor was isolated from a human donor with chronic lymphocytic leukemia. This specimen consisted of PBMCs, obtained before ibrutinib treatment.

The DNA of the CDR3 is TGCGCCAGCAGTTTGACTAGCGGGAGCGGAGATACGCAGTATTTT. This gives the protein CASSLTSGSGDTQYF. The J gene is TRBJ2-3, the V gene TRBV4-1; TRBD2 matches at 12 bases. Germline V gene sequence: CDR1 MGHRA, CDR2 YSYEKL. J was trimmed by 5 bases and V by 6 bases; bases with no gene match: 6. This CDR3 has 15 amino acids.